This T cell receptor (beta chain) appears in the sequencing data of a study of OX40 agonist ivuxolimab in advanced cancers. At the level of the study: While on treatment, patients had intravenous ivuxolimab at 0.01 to 10 mg/kg every 2 weeks. A diagnosis of hepatocellular carcinoma, melanoma, renal cell or head and neck cancer was present in dose-escalation patients. Broader study findings: Expanded clones tended on average to be more numerous among CD8+ T cells than CD4+.

TCRdb's copy holds only in-frame clones and misses some; the assay was immunoSEQ multiplex PCR. This table has some 64,000 clones, 87% appearing once. The length of the CDR3 is 16 residues. Germline loops: CDR1 SNHLY, CDR2 FYNNEI. With 6 bases removed from V and 6 bases from J, the gap between germline ends came to 23 bases. Comment on this clone: Its antigen is not identified.

This chain connects TRBV2 to TRBJ1-1; D is ambiguous. The sequence derives from an adult with an advanced solid tumor such as melanoma, head and neck, liver or kidney cancer. Source: CD4+ or CD8+ T cells sorted from blood, taken in a trial of the OX40 agonist ivuxolimab. The CDR3 region has the DNA TGTGCCAGCAGCCTCTCTTCCGGTTTAGGTTTGGCTGAAGCTTTCTTT. Translation: CASSLSSGLGLAEAFF.